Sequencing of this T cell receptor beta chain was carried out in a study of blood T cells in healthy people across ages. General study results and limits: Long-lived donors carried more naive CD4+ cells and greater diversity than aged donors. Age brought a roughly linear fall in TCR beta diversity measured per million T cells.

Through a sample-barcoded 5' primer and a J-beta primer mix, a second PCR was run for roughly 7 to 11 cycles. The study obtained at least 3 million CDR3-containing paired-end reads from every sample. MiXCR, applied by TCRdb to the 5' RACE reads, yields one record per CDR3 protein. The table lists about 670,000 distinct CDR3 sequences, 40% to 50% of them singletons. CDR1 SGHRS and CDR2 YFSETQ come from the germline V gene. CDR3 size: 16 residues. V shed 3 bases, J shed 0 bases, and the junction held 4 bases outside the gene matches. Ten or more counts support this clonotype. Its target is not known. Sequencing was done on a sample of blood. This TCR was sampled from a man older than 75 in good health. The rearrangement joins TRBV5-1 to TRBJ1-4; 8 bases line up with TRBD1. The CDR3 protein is CASSYQGAATNEKLFF. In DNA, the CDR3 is TGCGCCAGCAGCTACCAGGGGGCCGCAACTAATGAAAAACTGTTTTTT.